This T cell receptor beta chain was documented in a study of blood T cells in healthy people across ages. A second PCR, run for roughly 7 to 12 cycles, used a sample-barcoded 5' primer plus a J-beta primer mix. TCRdb redid the calling of the 5' RACE reads with MiXCR, one entry per CDR3 protein. This sample has about 800,000 distinct CDR3 sequences, with around 25% found just once. The V gene end was trimmed by 5 bases and the J gene end by 5 bases; junction bases not matched to a gene: 6. Germline assignment: CDR1 SEHNR and CDR2 FQNEAQ (reference sequence). CDR3 length: 14 amino acids. The sample holds a few counts of this clonotype. No fewer than 5 micrograms of total RNA were isolated from every sample. The same sample was also studied in work on T cells of mothers and their children. From that second work: Barcodes for each sample and 2-4 random nucleotides were added by the M1S primer used in the second PCR. The study found slightly higher but non-significant overlap in related versus unrelated mother-child pairs.

This chain uses TRBV7-9 with TRBJ2-7; 10 nucleotides match TRBD1. The receptor was derived from a boy aged 10-17 years in good health. Material: blood. For the CDR3, the DNA is TGTGCCAGCAGCGCCGGGACAGGGGTTGACGAGCAGTACTTC. Residues: CASSAGTGVDEQYF.